This T cell receptor (beta chain) was obtained from a study of OX40 agonist ivuxolimab in advanced cancers. The timepoints at which blood was sampled were baseline, cycle 4 day 1, and cycle 7 day 1. CDR1 SGHAT and CDR2 FQNNGV come from the germline V gene. The CDR3 runs 16 residues. V was clipped by 1 base and J by 7 bases; unmatched bases: 3. Sequencing used immunoSEQ multiplex PCR; TCRdb keeps in-frame clones, though not all of them. The sample carries about 63,000 clones, roughly nine tenths recorded once. The chain uses TRBV11-2 and TRBJ2-1, with 14 bases identical to TRBD2. The source was CD4+ or CD8+ T cells sorted from blood, collected in a trial of the OX40 agonist ivuxolimab. The TCR was taken from an adult with an advanced solid tumor such as melanoma, head and neck, liver or kidney cancer. The chain's CDR3 is CASSLVWTSGRNEQFF. The DNA of the CDR3 is TGTGCCAGCAGCTTAGTTTGGACTAGCGGGAGGAATGAGCAGTTCTTC.